This T cell receptor (beta chain) was obtained from a study of blood T cell repertoires in COVID-19. Study-wide context: The United States, Italy and Spain supplied acute and convalescent COVID-19 samples. Sources were T cells, B-cell-depleted T cells, or PBMCs; the material itself was cDNA or gDNA.

Original processing notes: Estimated nucleated cell counts came from reference gene primer amplification. Sequencing was performed with immunoSEQ multiplex PCR; in TCRdb, only in-frame clones are kept and a portion is missing. V, J and clone size are those of that table, while D and trimming were read from the DNA. The sample records 180,000 or so clones, roughly 85% being singletons. This CDR3 contains 12 residues. The trim removed 6 bases at V and 5 bases at J, leaving 4 bases unmatched. Germline V lookup: CDR1 LNHDA, CDR2 SQIVND (reference sequence). The V gene is TRBV19, the J gene TRBJ2-7; 7 positions match TRBD1. This clonotype was sampled from a human donor with active or convalescent COVID-19. The donor label of this sample is uncertain. Sequenced material: peripheral blood. Written as DNA, the CDR3 is TGTGCCAGTAGCCGCGGACAGGACGAGCAGTACTTC. Its protein is CASSRGQDEQYF.